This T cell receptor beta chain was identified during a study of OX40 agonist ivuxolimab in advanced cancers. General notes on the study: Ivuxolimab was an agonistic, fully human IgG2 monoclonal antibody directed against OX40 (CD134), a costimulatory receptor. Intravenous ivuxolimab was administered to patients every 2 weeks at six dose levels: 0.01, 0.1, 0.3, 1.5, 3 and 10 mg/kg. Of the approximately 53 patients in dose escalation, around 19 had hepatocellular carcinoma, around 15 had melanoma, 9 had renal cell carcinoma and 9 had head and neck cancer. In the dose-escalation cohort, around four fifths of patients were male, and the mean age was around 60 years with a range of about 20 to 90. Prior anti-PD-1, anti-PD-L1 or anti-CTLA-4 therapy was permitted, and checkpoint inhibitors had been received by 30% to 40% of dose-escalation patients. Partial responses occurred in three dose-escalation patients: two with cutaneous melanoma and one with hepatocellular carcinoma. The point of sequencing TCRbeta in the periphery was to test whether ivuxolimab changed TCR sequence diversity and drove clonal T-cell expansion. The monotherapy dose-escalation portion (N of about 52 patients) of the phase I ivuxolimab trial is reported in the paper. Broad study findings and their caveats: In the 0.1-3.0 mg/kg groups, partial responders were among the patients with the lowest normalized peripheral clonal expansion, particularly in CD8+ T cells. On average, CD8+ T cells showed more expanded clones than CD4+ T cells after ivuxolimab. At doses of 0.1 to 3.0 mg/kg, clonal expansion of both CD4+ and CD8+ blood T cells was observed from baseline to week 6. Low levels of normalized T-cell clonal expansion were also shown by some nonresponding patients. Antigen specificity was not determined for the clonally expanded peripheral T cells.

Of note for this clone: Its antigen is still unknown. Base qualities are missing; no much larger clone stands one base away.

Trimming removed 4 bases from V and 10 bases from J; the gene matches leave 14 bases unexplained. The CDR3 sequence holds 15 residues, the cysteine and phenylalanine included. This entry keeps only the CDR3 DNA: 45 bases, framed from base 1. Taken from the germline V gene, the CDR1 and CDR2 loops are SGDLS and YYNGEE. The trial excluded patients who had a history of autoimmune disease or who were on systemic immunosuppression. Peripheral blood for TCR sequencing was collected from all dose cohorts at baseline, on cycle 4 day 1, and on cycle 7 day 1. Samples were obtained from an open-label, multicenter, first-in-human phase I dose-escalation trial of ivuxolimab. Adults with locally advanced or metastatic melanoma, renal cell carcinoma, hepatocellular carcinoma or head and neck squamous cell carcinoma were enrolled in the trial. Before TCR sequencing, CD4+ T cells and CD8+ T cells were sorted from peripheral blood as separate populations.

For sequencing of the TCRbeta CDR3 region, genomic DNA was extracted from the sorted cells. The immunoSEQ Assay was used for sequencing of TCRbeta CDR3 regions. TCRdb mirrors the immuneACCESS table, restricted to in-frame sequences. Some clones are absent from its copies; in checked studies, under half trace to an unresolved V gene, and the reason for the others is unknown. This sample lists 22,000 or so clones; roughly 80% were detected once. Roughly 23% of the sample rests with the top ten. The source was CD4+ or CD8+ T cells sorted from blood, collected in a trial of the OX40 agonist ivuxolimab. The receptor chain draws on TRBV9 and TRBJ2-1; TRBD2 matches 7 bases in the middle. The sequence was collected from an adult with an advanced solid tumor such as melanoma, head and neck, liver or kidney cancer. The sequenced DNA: TGTGCCAGCAGCCATCCCCCGGGGGGAGAGGGGGAGCAGTTCTTC. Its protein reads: CASSHPPGGEGEQFF. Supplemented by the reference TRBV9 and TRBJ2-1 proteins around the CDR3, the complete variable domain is DSGVTQTPKHLITATGQRVTLRCSPRSGDLSVYWYQQSLDQGLQFLIQYYNGEERAKGNILERFSAQQFPDLHSELNLSSLELGDSALYFCASSHPPGGEGEQFFGPGTRLTVL.